A selection of T cell receptor beta chains follows, all from one sample in a study of T cells in localized non-small cell lung cancer. Measured with immunoSEQ multiplex PCR; TCRdb has only the in-frame clones, and not every one. This table has approximately 40,000 clones, 70% to 90% appearing once. The sample in question was peripheral blood, obtained before any cancer treatment. The receptors here all came from a man aged 35 to 70 with stage I lung adenocarcinoma. The CDR3 runs from the conserved cysteine through the conserved F or W. The D gene is left open where the match is weak. For some rows the clone size is stated as once, few or many, or as a class when expanded; others skip it.

CDR3aa: CASSPGTGLNGYTF; CDR3nt: TGTGCCAGTAGCCCCGGGACAGGGCTTAATGGCTACACCTTC; d_gene: TRBD1; abundance: once; j_gene: TRBJ1-2; v_gene: TRBV19
CDR3aa: CASSSGPGASGANVLTF; CDR3nt: TGTGCCAGCTCATCCGGGCCGGGAGCTTCTGGGGCCAACGTCCTGACTTTC; d_gene: NA; abundance: NA; j_gene: TRBJ2-6; v_gene: TRBV18
CDR3aa: CSVLGSFSYNEQFF; CDR3nt: TGCAGCGTCCTAGGCTCTTTTTCCTACAATGAGCAGTTCTTC; d_gene: NA; abundance: once; j_gene: TRBJ2-1; v_gene: TRBV29-1
CDR3aa: CAWSVQGWTNEAFF; CDR3nt: TGTGCCTGGAGTGTACAGGGGTGGACCAACGAAGCTTTCTTT; d_gene: TRBD1; abundance: few; j_gene: TRBJ1-1; v_gene: TRBV30
CDR3aa: CSVALGATSGRDEQFF; CDR3nt: TGCAGCGTCGCTTTAGGCGCGACTAGCGGGAGGGATGAGCAGTTCTTC; d_gene: TRBD2; abundance: NA; j_gene: TRBJ2-1; v_gene: TRBV29-1
CDR3aa: CATTGGYGTGELFF; CDR3nt: TGTGCCACCACAGGGGGGTATGGGACCGGGGAGCTGTTTTTT; d_gene: TRBD1; abundance: NA; j_gene: TRBJ2-2; v_gene: TRBV7-6
CDR3aa: CASSADAGERGSYEQYF; CDR3nt: TGTGCCAGCAGCGCAGATGCTGGGGAGAGGGGCTCCTACGAGCAGTACTTC; d_gene: NA; abundance: NA; j_gene: TRBJ2-7; v_gene: TRBV9
CDR3aa: CASSSSTGNSPLHF; CDR3nt: TGTGCCAGCAGTTCCTCCACAGGGAATTCACCCCTCCACTTT; d_gene: NA; abundance: NA; j_gene: TRBJ1-6; v_gene: TRBV28
CDR3aa: CASRFPVGGGVATDTQYF; CDR3nt: TGTGCCAGTAGATTCCCCGTAGGGGGAGGGGTTGCCACAGATACGCAGTATTTT; d_gene: NA; abundance: NA; j_gene: TRBJ2-3; v_gene: TRBV19
CDR3aa: CAISKQSGVSEQYF; CDR3nt: TGTGCCATCAGTAAACAGAGCGGTGTAAGCGAGCAGTACTTC; d_gene: NA; abundance: NA; j_gene: TRBJ2-7; v_gene: TRBV10-3
CDR3aa: CASSPHSDGETQYF; CDR3nt: TGTGCCAGCAGCCCCCATAGTGACGGGGAGACCCAGTACTTC; d_gene: NA; abundance: NA; j_gene: TRBJ2-5; v_gene: TRBV7-6
CDR3aa: CASSFKQGYNEQFF; CDR3nt: TGTGCCAGCAGTTTCAAGCAGGGATACAATGAGCAGTTCTTC; d_gene: NA; abundance: NA; j_gene: TRBJ2-1; v_gene: TRBV27
CDR3aa: CASSFLAGVYGDEQFF; CDR3nt: TGTGCCAGCAGCTTTTTAGCGGGAGTATACGGAGATGAGCAGTTCTTC; d_gene: TRBD2; abundance: NA; j_gene: TRBJ2-1; v_gene: TRBV11-2
CDR3aa: CASSLEGGRLITEAFF; CDR3nt: TGCGCCAGCAGCTTGGAAGGGGGGCGTTTGATCACTGAAGCTTTCTTT; d_gene: NA; abundance: NA; j_gene: TRBJ1-1; v_gene: TRBV5-1
CDR3aa: CASSPRDLQETQYF; CDR3nt: TGTGCCAGCAGCCCCCGGGACCTTCAAGAGACCCAGTACTTC; d_gene: NA; abundance: NA; j_gene: TRBJ2-5; v_gene: TRBV14
CDR3aa: CASSLSLGFADTQYF; CDR3nt: TGTGCCAGCAGTTTATCGTTGGGTTTTGCAGATACGCAGTATTTT; d_gene: NA; abundance: NA; j_gene: TRBJ2-3; v_gene: TRBV27
CDR3aa: CASSPGGNSNQPQHF; CDR3nt: TGTGCCAGCTCACCTGGGGGCAATAGCAATCAGCCCCAGCATTTT; d_gene: NA; abundance: NA; j_gene: TRBJ1-5; v_gene: TRBV18
CDR3aa: CASSLAQGVGEKLFF; CDR3nt: TGTGCCAGCAGCTTGGCGCAGGGTGTAGGGGAAAAACTGTTTTTT; d_gene: NA; abundance: NA; j_gene: TRBJ1-4; v_gene: TRBV5-4
CDR3aa: CASSLQGWDGYTF; CDR3nt: TGTGCCAGCAGTTTACAGGGGTGGGATGGCTACACCTTC; d_gene: NA; abundance: NA; j_gene: TRBJ1-2; v_gene: TRBV28
CDR3aa: CASTLGRGAIQETQYF; CDR3nt: TGTGCCAGCACGCTGGGGCGGGGGGCAATCCAAGAGACCCAGTACTTC; d_gene: TRBD2; abundance: NA; j_gene: TRBJ2-5; v_gene: TRBV5-5
CDR3aa: CASSPQRLTDSNTEAFF; CDR3nt: TGTGCCAGCAGCCCCCAGAGGCTGACGGATTCGAACACTGAAGCTTTCTTT; d_gene: NA; abundance: once; j_gene: TRBJ1-1; v_gene: TRBV7-9
CDR3aa: CASSLYYEQYF; CDR3nt: TGCGCCAGCAGCCTGTACTACGAGCAGTACTTC; d_gene: NA; abundance: NA; j_gene: TRBJ2-7; v_gene: TRBV5-1
CDR3aa: CASSYRESEQFF; CDR3nt: TGTGCCAGCAGTTACCGTGAGAGTGAGCAGTTCTTC; d_gene: NA; abundance: NA; j_gene: TRBJ2-1; v_gene: TRBV6-6
CDR3aa: CASSILVAGGPDVDTDTQYF; CDR3nt: TGTGCCAGTAGTATTTTGGTAGCGGGAGGGCCAGACGTTGACACAGATACGCAGTATTTT; d_gene: TRBD2; abundance: NA; j_gene: TRBJ2-3; v_gene: TRBV19
CDR3aa: CASKGAGTSYNEQFF; CDR3nt: TGCGCCAGCAAAGGGGCGGGAACCTCCTACAATGAGCAGTTCTTC; d_gene: NA; abundance: NA; j_gene: TRBJ2-1; v_gene: TRBV5-1
CDR3aa: CASSYGTGVETQYF; CDR3nt: TGTGCCAGCAGTTACGGGACAGGGGTAGAGACCCAGTACTTC; d_gene: TRBD1; abundance: once; j_gene: TRBJ2-5; v_gene: TRBV6-6
CDR3aa: CASSPELDRGQYF; CDR3nt: TGTGCCAGCAGTCCTGAACTGGACAGGGGGCAGTACTTC; d_gene: TRBD1; abundance: NA; j_gene: TRBJ2-5; v_gene: TRBV2
CDR3aa: CASSLRPYEQYF; CDR3nt: TGTGCCAGCAGTTTAAGACCCTACGAGCAGTACTTC; d_gene: NA; abundance: NA; j_gene: TRBJ2-7; v_gene: TRBV28
CDR3aa: CASSYGTGADTQYF; CDR3nt: TGTGCCAGCAGCTACGGGACAGGGGCAGATACGCAGTATTTT; d_gene: TRBD1; abundance: NA; j_gene: TRBJ2-3; v_gene: TRBV7-3
CDR3aa: CASRADPRGSNQPQHF; CDR3nt: TGTGCCAGCAGAGCCGACCCCAGGGGGAGCAATCAGCCCCAGCATTTT; d_gene: TRBD1; abundance: NA; j_gene: TRBJ1-5; v_gene: TRBV2
CDR3aa: CASSSGEGRSPLHF; CDR3nt: TGCGCCAGCAGCTCCGGAGAGGGTCGGTCACCCCTCCACTTT; d_gene: NA; abundance: NA; j_gene: TRBJ1-6; v_gene: TRBV5-1
CDR3aa: CASSIFTNNEQFF; CDR3nt: TGTGCCAGTAGTATATTCACCAACAATGAGCAGTTCTTC; d_gene: NA; abundance: NA; j_gene: TRBJ2-1; v_gene: TRBV19
CDR3aa: CASTRGSYEQYF; CDR3nt: TGTGCATCTACGCGGGGCTCCTACGAGCAGTACTTC; d_gene: NA; abundance: NA; j_gene: TRBJ2-7; v_gene: TRBV10-3
CDR3aa: CASSSRAQRNQPQHF; CDR3nt: TGTGCCAGCAGTTCAAGGGCACAGCGGAATCAGCCCCAGCATTTT; d_gene: NA; abundance: NA; j_gene: TRBJ1-5; v_gene: TRBV28
CDR3aa: CASSQDPDRGLRDEQFF; CDR3nt: TGTGCCAGCAGCCAAGACCCAGACAGGGGGCTACGGGATGAGCAGTTCTTC; d_gene: TRBD1; abundance: NA; j_gene: TRBJ2-1; v_gene: TRBV14
CDR3aa: CASSSAGRLVLTGELFF; CDR3nt: TGTGCCAGCAGCTCTGCAGGGCGTCTAGTCCTCACCGGGGAGCTGTTTTTT; d_gene: NA; abundance: NA; j_gene: TRBJ2-2; v_gene: TRBV7-6
CDR3aa: CASSREWSYNEQFF; CDR3nt: TGCGCCAGCAGCCGAGAGTGGTCCTACAATGAGCAGTTCTTC; d_gene: NA; abundance: NA; j_gene: TRBJ2-1; v_gene: TRBV5-1
CDR3aa: CASSLDRGGDEQFF; CDR3nt: TGTGCCAGCAGCTTGGACAGGGGCGGAGATGAGCAGTTCTTC; d_gene: TRBD1; abundance: NA; j_gene: TRBJ2-1; v_gene: TRBV11-1
CDR3aa: CASSEGVISTNYGYTF; CDR3nt: TGTGCCAGCAGTGAAGGAGTTATCTCCACTAACTATGGCTACACCTTC; d_gene: NA; abundance: NA; j_gene: TRBJ1-2; v_gene: TRBV2
CDR3aa: CASSRGQGLGGYGYTF; CDR3nt: TGTGCCAGCAGCCGGGGACAGGGGTTGGGGGGCTATGGCTACACCTTC; d_gene: TRBD1; abundance: NA; j_gene: TRBJ1-2; v_gene: TRBV13
CDR3aa: CASSSPDRGNTEAFF; CDR3nt: TGTGCCAGCAGCTCGCCGGACAGGGGGAACACTGAAGCTTTCTTT; d_gene: TRBD1; abundance: NA; j_gene: TRBJ1-1; v_gene: TRBV5-4
CDR3aa: CASSPPGAGTGELFF; CDR3nt: TGCGCCAGCAGCCCACCCGGTGCCGGGACCGGGGAGCTGTTTTTT; d_gene: NA; abundance: NA; j_gene: TRBJ2-2; v_gene: TRBV5-1
CDR3aa: CASSHTGAENTEAFF; CDR3nt: TGTGCCAGCAGCCACACAGGGGCTGAGAACACTGAAGCTTTCTTT; d_gene: TRBD1; abundance: NA; j_gene: TRBJ1-1; v_gene: TRBV11-2
CDR3aa: CASSQLTLAGGYNEQFF; CDR3nt: TGTGCCAGCAGCCAACTTACACTAGCGGGGGGTTACAATGAGCAGTTCTTC; d_gene: TRBD2; abundance: NA; j_gene: TRBJ2-1; v_gene: TRBV14
CDR3aa: CASSAVNYGYTF; CDR3nt: TGTGCCAGCAGCGCGGTTAACTATGGCTACACCTTC; d_gene: NA; abundance: NA; j_gene: TRBJ1-2; v_gene: TRBV7-2
CDR3aa: CASSSVGGGKTGELFF; CDR3nt: TGTGCCAGCAGCTCCGTCGGGGGAGGAAAGACCGGGGAGCTGTTTTTT; d_gene: NA; abundance: NA; j_gene: TRBJ2-2; v_gene: TRBV6-6
CDR3aa: CASSLAGGNEQFF; CDR3nt: TGTGCCAGCAGCTTAGCAGGAGGTAATGAGCAGTTCTTC; d_gene: NA; abundance: once; j_gene: TRBJ2-1; v_gene: TRBV7-9
CDR3aa: CASSPPTSGKDTQYF; CDR3nt: TGTGCCAGCTCACCACCTACTAGCGGGAAAGATACGCAGTATTTT; d_gene: TRBD2; abundance: NA; j_gene: TRBJ2-3; v_gene: TRBV18
CDR3aa: CAWSGQKLFF; CDR3nt: TGTGCCTGGAGTGGTCAAAAACTGTTTTTT; d_gene: NA; abundance: NA; j_gene: TRBJ1-4; v_gene: TRBV30
CDR3aa: CASSLTSHTDTQYF; CDR3nt: TGTGCCAGCAGCTTAACTAGCCACACAGATACGCAGTATTTT; d_gene: NA; abundance: NA; j_gene: TRBJ2-3; v_gene: TRBV7-3
CDR3aa: CASSLEGGAYNEQFF; CDR3nt: TGTGCCAGCAGTTTAGAGGGAGGGGCCTACAATGAGCAGTTCTTC; d_gene: TRBD2; abundance: NA; j_gene: TRBJ2-1; v_gene: TRBV27
CDR3aa: CASSQGGSPSYNEQFF; CDR3nt: TGTGCCAGCAGCCAAGGCGGGTCTCCCTCCTACAATGAGCAGTTCTTC; d_gene: NA; abundance: NA; j_gene: TRBJ2-1; v_gene: TRBV4-2
CDR3aa: CASSLTGLADLNEQFF; CDR3nt: TGTGCCAGCAGCCTAACGGGACTAGCGGACCTCAATGAGCAGTTCTTC; d_gene: TRBD2; abundance: NA; j_gene: TRBJ2-1; v_gene: TRBV7-8